The 16 T cell receptor beta chains below come from one sample, sequenced in a study of blood T cell repertoires in COVID-19. Sequencing used immunoSEQ multiplex PCR; TCRdb keeps in-frame clones, though not all of them. The sample carries some 360,000 clones, 88% recorded once. The sequenced sample consisted of PBMCs or T cells enriched from blood (not recorded which). These receptors were obtained from a woman in her twenties or thirties who had been exposed to COVID-19.

The chain joins TRBV20-1 to TRBJ1-2; 12 nucleotides align to TRBD1. J was trimmed by 6 bases and V by 3 bases; bases with no gene match: 17. CDR3 size: 18 residues. Germline CDR1 is DFQATT and CDR2 is SNEGSKA (reference sequence). CDR3 amino acids: CSASPAGGQGAIKDGYTF. The CDR3 DNA sequence: TGCAGTGCTAGTCCCGCAGGGGGACAGGGGGCTATAAAGGATGGCTACACCTTC.

The CDR3 DNA sequence: TGTGCCAGCAGCGTAGGATCTAGCATCCTGTCGAATGAGCAGTTCTTC. Its protein product is CASSVGSSILSNEQFF. The V gene is TRBV9, the J gene TRBJ2-1, with a weak D call TRBD2 (5 bases). Per germline, CDR1 SGDLS and CDR2 YYNGEE. V lost 0 bases and J 7 bases, leaving 17 bases between the germline ends. The CDR3 is 16 residues long.

The J gene is TRBJ2-3, the V gene TRBV18; TRBD2 aligns across 7 bases. CDR1 and CDR2 from the germline V gene are KGHSH and LQKENI. V was clipped by 3 bases and J by 0 bases; unmatched bases: 3. This CDR3 region has 15 residues. Here the CDR3 reads CASSPLAESTDTQYF. The CDR3 region has the DNA TGTGCCAGCTCACCCCTAGCGGAAAGCACAGATACGCAGTATTTT.

The CDR3 nucleotides read TGTGCCAGCAGCTTGAGCAGCGCCCTAAATTCACCCCTCCACTTT. It yields the protein CASSLSSALNSPLHF. This chain links TRBV11-2 with TRBJ1-6; D unresolved. The CDR3 has 15 residues. The germline V gene has CDR1 SGHAT and CDR2 FQNNGV. The ends were cut back, 3 bases at V and 7 bases at J, with 13 bases in the middle.

The chain links TRBV5-1 to TRBJ2-7, with 7 bases matching TRBD1. V lost 2 bases to trimming and J lost 2 bases; unmatched junction nucleotides: 4. The germline gives CDR1 SGHRS, CDR2 YFSETQ. The CDR3 loop spans 14 amino acids. The CDR3 sequence: CASSLRGQAYEQYF. DNA for the CDR3: TGCGCCAGCAGCTTACGCGGACAGGCCTACGAGCAGTACTTC.

The rearrangement links TRBV5-4 to TRBJ2-2; 11 bases line up with TRBD1. Germline V gives CDR1 SGHNT, CDR2 YYREEE (reference sequence). The V segment lost 4 bases and the J segment 7 bases; nucleotides outside the gene matches: 6. The CDR3 loop spans 15 amino acids. The CDR3 here is CASSLRTGGSGELFF. In nucleotides, the CDR3 is TGTGCCAGCAGCCTCAGGACAGGGGGCAGCGGGGAGCTGTTTTTT. The full variable domain, rest sourced from reference TRBV5-4 and TRBJ2-2, is ETGVTQSPTHLIKTRGQQVTLRCSSQSGHNTVSWYQQALGQGPQFIFQYYREEENGRGNFPPRFSGLQFPNYSSELNVNALELDDSALYLCASSLRTGGSGELFFGEGSRLTVL.

This sequence joins TRBV4-2 and TRBJ1-2; D is undetermined. CDR3 length: 17 amino acids. V was cut by 1 base and J by 0 bases, with 15 bases left in between. The germline V gene encodes CDR1 LGHNA and CDR2 YNFKEQ. CDR3 region: CASSQGALSEANYGYTF. DNA for the CDR3: TGTGCCAGCAGCCAAGGGGCCCTCTCGGAAGCTAACTATGGCTACACCTTC.

The V and J genes are TRBV27 and TRBJ2-7, with 12 bases lining up with TRBD2. This CDR3 region has 16 residues. Losses at the gene ends were 5 bases for V and 4 bases for J; bases not matched to a gene: 9. In germline, CDR1 is MNHEY, CDR2 SMNVEV (reference sequence). The CDR3 loop reads CASSPSSGRASYEQYF. CDR3 nucleotide sequence: TGTGCCAGCAGTCCTTCTAGCGGGAGGGCCTCATACGAGCAGTACTTC.

The genes are TRBV12-5 and TRBJ1-5, with 8 bases identical to TRBD1. Germline-derived CDR1 and CDR2 are LGHNT and FRNRAP. This CDR3 comprises 12 residues. V shed 1 base and J 11 bases; nucleotides not matched to a gene: 1. The CDR3 reads CASGLATGAQHF. The DNA for the CDR3 is TGTGCTAGTGGTTTGGCGACAGGGGCCCAGCATTTT.

The chain couples TRBV7-7 to TRBJ2-2, with a possible D match to TRBD2 (6 bases). From germline, CDR1 is SSHAT and CDR2 FNYEAQ (reference sequence). Trimming removed 5 bases at V and 4 bases at J, with 17 bases between. The CDR3 is 16 amino acids. The CDR3 nucleotides are TGTGCCAGCAGCCCTTGGAGGGGTCCCCCCACCGGGGAGCTGTTTTTT. Translation: CASSPWRGPPTGELFF. Using reference TRBV7-7 and TRBJ2-2 for the parts outside the CDR3, the full variable domain is GAGVSQSPRYKVTKRGQDVTLRCDPISSHATLYWYQQALGQGPEFLTYFNYEAQPDKSGLPSDRFSAERPEGSISTLTIQRTEQRDSAMYRCASSPWRGPPTGELFFGEGSRLTVL.

The rearrangement links TRBV29-1 to TRBJ2-2, with 12 bases fitting TRBD1. The CDR3 sequence is 18 residues long. Germline CDR1 and CDR2: SQVTM and ANQGSEA. V was pared by 1 base and J by 8 bases, with 14 bases of the junction left unmatched. For the CDR3, the DNA is TGCAGCGTTGAAGGGTTGGGATTCGGGACAGGGGGCTCGGGGGAGCTGTTTTTT. Amino acids: CSVEGLGFGTGGSGELFF.

V and J are TRBV4-2 and TRBJ2-3; D is possibly TRBD2 (6 bases). Looked up from germline, CDR1 is LGHNA and CDR2 is YNFKEQ. V was cut by 4 bases and J by 0 bases, with 11 bases left in between. CDR3 size: 15 residues. The CDR3 loop reads CASSPHGTSTDTQYF. The CDR3 DNA is TGTGCCAGCAGCCCCCACGGGACTAGCACAGATACGCAGTATTTT.

The genes are TRBV28 and TRBJ1-1; tentative D call: TRBD1 (6 bases). The V gene lost 6 bases and the J gene lost 5 bases, with 16 bases spanning the gap. Germline CDR1 and CDR2: MDHEN and SYDVKM. The CDR3 length is 14 residues. The DNA of the CDR3 is TGTGCCAGCAGCCTGAAGGGGGTAGGGACTGAAGCTTTCTTT. Residues: CASSLKGVGTEAFF.

V and J are TRBV27 and TRBJ2-3; 11 bases align to TRBD2. CDR1 and CDR2 from the germline V gene are MNHEY and SMNVEV (reference sequence). The CDR3 loop spans 15 amino acids. The trim removed 8 bases at V and 2 bases at J, leaving 6 bases unmatched. CDR3 sequence: CASRSLAGVTDTQYF. The CDR3 DNA is TGTGCCAGCCGATCACTAGCGGGAGTCACAGATACGCAGTATTTT.

The chain recombines TRBV5-4 with TRBJ2-2; D gene unclear. The CDR3 loop spans 17 amino acids. Trimming pared 1 base from V and 0 bases from J, leaving 13 bases between. Germline CDR1 reads SGHNT; CDR2 reads YYREEE (reference sequence). The CDR3: CASSLIVTVTNTGELFF. Written as DNA, the CDR3 is TGTGCCAGCAGCTTGATCGTTACGGTCACGAACACCGGGGAGCTGTTTTTT.

This chain connects TRBV28 to TRBJ2-7; 11 bases align to TRBD1. CDR1 and CDR2 from the germline V gene are MDHEN and SYDVKM. The CDR3 length is 14 residues. V lost 6 bases to trimming and J lost 1 base; unmatched junction nucleotides: 2. CDR3 nucleotide sequence: TGTGCCAGCAGGGGGGACAGGGGGTCCTACGAGCAGTACTTC. This translates into CASRGDRGSYEQYF.